This T cell receptor beta chain was sequenced in a study of shared clonotypes between healthy human individuals (dated by TCRdb to 2020 to 2022). Some background on the complete study: The cohort comprised two women and three men aged 18 to 49 years. For each donor, CD4 naive and CD4 memory were each run on three plates, CD8 naive on two plates, and CD8 memory on one plate. To estimate repertoire size and how much clonotype sharing occurs between individuals, the study deeply sequenced the blood TCR repertoires of several healthy adults. Libraries were prepared and TCR repertoires were sequenced by different laboratories using diverse techniques, in order to increase sequencing depth and limit assay-specific biases. Between about 0.94 and 8.9 billion PBMCs per donor were obtained by leukapheresis.

The full study reports these points: The genetic and exposure-history diversity represented was limited by the small number of donors. Clonotypes shared by all four sorted-subset donors showed higher generation probabilities than non-shared clonotypes. Pairwise subsampling led to the expectation that sequencing depth would affect the degree of clonotype sharing among donors. Estimated clonotype richness was generally larger for naive than for memory subsets. Sampling was restricted to blood, and TCR repertoires in tissue are likely to differ from TCR repertoires in blood. When a handful of donors were compared, the shared fraction of clonotypes was about 5% for naive CD4, around 3.6% for naive CD8, more than 2% for memory CD4, and roughly 0.4% for memory CD8. Rarefaction of sorted-subset datasets indicated incomplete sequencing despite the large sequencing depth.

As to this clone: Its antigen target is currently unknown. Per-base quality was not reported, and no clone a single base away is much larger than it.

CDR1 and CDR2 are read off the germline V gene (reference sequence) as SGHNT and YYREEE. Trimming at the junction amounts to 4 bases on V and 4 bases on J, and the germline ends lie 7 bases apart. The CDR3 spans 12 residues, from the cysteine through the phenylalanine. Only the CDR3 portion is preserved as DNA: 36 bases, with reading frame beginning at the first base. TCR CDR3 regions were amplified from genomic DNA by multiplex PCR using the deep immunoSEQ assay. Extracted genomic DNA from each cell subset was distributed evenly across all wells of several immunoSEQ 96-well plates, and each plate was treated as a replicate. Each replicate PCR for sorted subsets received about 200 ng genomic DNA, equal to 30,000 or so T cell genomes. Purified libraries were measured with a Qubit 3.0 fluorometer, size-checked on a Bioanalyzer 2100, and measured again with the KAPA Library Quantification kit. Each immunoSEQ 96-well plate was sequenced on its own single-read 150-cycle Illumina NextSeq 550 flow cell. For the original study's pipeline: Because the immunoSEQ output included only junctional sequences and no quality scores, the filtering could not be the same as the filtering used for full-length reads. Sequences were annotated with PyIR, a Python wrapper for IgBLAST v1.9, using IMGT germline references to assign V/J genes and CDR3. Reads were removed for weak V/J assignments (E-value above 1e-6), missing CDR3, stop codons, out-of-frame junctions, or ambiguous translated residues. V3J clonotypes were defined as sequences sharing the same inferred V gene, J gene, and CDR3 amino acid sequence. Percentage overlap between repertoires was calculated by dividing the number of shared unique clonotypes by the size of the smaller repertoire. Repertoire richness was assessed with RTK rarefaction, the Chao1 estimator, and Recon v2.1 estimates of unobserved clonotypes. For all TCRbeta clonotypes obtained by the gDNA method from a handful of donors, generation probabilities were computed with OLGA. This is the immuneACCESS table as TCRdb keeps it, with only in-frame sequences that have V and J called. A part of the clones is gone; compared with another copy, unresolved V genes explain less than half, and the rest is unexplained. V and J calls and clone size are those listed in that table; D and trimming were worked out from the DNA. In all, the sample holds 2 million to 2.5 million clones, and 93% of those were seen once. The top ten hold under 0.45% of the sample.

The donors were healthy, HIV-negative adults who had no recently reported acute infections or vaccinations. Only Caucasian adults living in Nashville, Tennessee, USA were represented among the donors. CD4+ T cells were enriched by magnetic negative selection; naive cells were then positively selected on CD45RA, and the negative fraction formed the memory subset. Blood was collected by leukapheresis, and PBMCs were isolated by Ficoll-Histopaque density gradient centrifugation and then cryopreserved in liquid nitrogen vapor phase. Purity and quantity of every magnetically sorted T cell population were checked by analytical flow cytometry. Each sorted fraction had its genomic DNA isolated and then quantified by UV absorbance on a Nanodrop 2000c.

This chain joins TRBV5-4 to TRBJ2-3; no D segment can be confidently identified. The TCR comes from a young man in good health. Some clones in this sample may be carry-over from other donors' samples. Material: naive CD4+ T cells from PBMCs. The cell subset or site label for this specimen denotes: CD45RA+ positively selected. The CDR3 region has the sequence CASSALADTQYF. The nucleotide sequence is given as TGTGCCAGCAGCGCCTTGGCAGATACGCAGTATTTT.